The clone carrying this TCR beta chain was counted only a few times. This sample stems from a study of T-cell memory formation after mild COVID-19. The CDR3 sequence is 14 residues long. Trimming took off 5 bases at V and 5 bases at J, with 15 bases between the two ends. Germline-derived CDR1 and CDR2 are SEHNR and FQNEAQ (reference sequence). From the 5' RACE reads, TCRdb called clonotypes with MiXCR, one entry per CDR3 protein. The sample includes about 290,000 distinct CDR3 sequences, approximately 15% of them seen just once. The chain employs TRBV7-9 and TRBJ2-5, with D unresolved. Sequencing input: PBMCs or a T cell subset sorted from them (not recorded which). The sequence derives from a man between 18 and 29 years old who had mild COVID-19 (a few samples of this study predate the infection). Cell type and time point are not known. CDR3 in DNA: TGTGCCAGCAGCCCTCAGCCCAGCTGGGAGACCCAGTACTTC. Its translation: CASSPQPSWETQYF.